The rows below give T cell receptor beta chains drawn from one sample of a study of blood T cell repertoires in COVID-19. Sequenced by immunoSEQ multiplex PCR; TCRdb stores in-frame clones only, minus some. The profile shows 70,000 or so clones, 76% of them singletons. The sample comprised peripheral blood. The receptors were sampled from a man in his 60s with COVID-19, enrolled during active disease. Both conserved end residues are part of each CDR3. The D gene is left open where the match is weak. Rows may omit the clone size; those that give it use once, few, many or a size class.

J | V | D | size | CDR3 | DNA
TRBJ2-3 | TRBV6-1 | - | - | CASSEWQGQTDTQYF | TGTGCCAGCAGTGAATGGCAGGGTCAGACAGATACGCAGTATTTT
TRBJ1-6 | TRBV25-1 | - | once | CASSVDSYNSPLHF | TGTGCCAGCAGTGTCGACAGTTATAATTCACCCCTCCACTTT
TRBJ2-7 | TRBV2 | TRBD1 | - | CASRGTGDYEQYF | TGTGCCAGCAGAGGGACAGGGGACTACGAGCAGTACTTC
TRBJ1-6 | TRBV4-1 | - | few | CASSQGTAAVSPLHF | TGCGCCAGCAGCCAAGGGACAGCCGCCGTTTCACCCCTCCACTTT
TRBJ2-5 | TRBV18 | - | - | CASSPRGAGVAETQYF | TGTGCCAGCTCACCTCGTGGGGCAGGGGTTGCAGAGACCCAGTACTTC
TRBJ2-7 | TRBV27 | TRBD2 | - | CASSSSGVYEQYF | TGTGCCAGCAGTTCTAGCGGAGTGTACGAGCAGTACTTC
TRBJ1-1 | TRBV27 | - | once | CATGLMNTEAFF | TGTGCCACCGGACTCATGAACACTGAAGCTTTCTTT
TRBJ2-7 | TRBV10-2 | - | - | CASSETTSHYEQYF | TGCGCCAGCAGTGAGACGACTAGTCACTACGAGCAGTACTTC
TRBJ2-2 | TRBV27 | TRBD2 | - | CASSLFGGGNTGELFF | TGTGCCAGCAGTTTATTCGGCGGGGGGAACACCGGGGAGCTGTTTTTT
TRBJ2-1 | TRBV11-2 | TRBD2 | - | CASSFRRLAGANEQFF | TGTGCCAGCAGCTTTCGGCGACTAGCGGGAGCGAATGAGCAGTTCTTC
TRBJ2-2 | TRBV5-1 | - | - | CASSSGSGDTGELFF | TGCGCCAGCAGCTCCGGGTCCGGTGACACCGGGGAGCTGTTTTTT
TRBJ2-5 | TRBV5-4 | - | few | CASSLFAGAPQETQYF | TGTGCCAGCAGCTTGTTTGCGGGGGCCCCCCAAGAGACCCAGTACTTC
TRBJ2-5 | TRBV9 | - | - | CASIGETQYF | TGTGCCAGCATCGGGGAGACCCAGTACTTC
TRBJ2-5 | TRBV5-1 | TRBD2 | - | CASSPGGAIQETQYF | TGCGCCAGCAGCCCCGGGGGGGCCATCCAAGAGACCCAGTACTTC
TRBJ2-7 | TRBV9 | TRBD1 | few | CASSGTGQGDEQYF | TGTGCCAGCAGCGGGACGGGACAGGGGGACGAGCAGTACTTC
TRBJ1-1 | TRBV7-9 | - | - | CASSLGLDFGTEAFF | TGTGCCAGCAGCTTGGGGCTCGATTTTGGCACTGAAGCTTTCTTT
TRBJ2-1 | TRBV6-5 | TRBD1 | - | CASRRPGTAYNEQFF | TGTGCCAGCAGACGCCCCGGGACAGCTTACAATGAGCAGTTCTTC
TRBJ2-3 | TRBV24-1 | - | - | CATSVGSGGDTQYF | TGTGCCACCAGTGTGGGGTCCGGCGGGGATACGCAGTATTTT
TRBJ1-2 | TRBV30 | - | - | CAWSPRSYGYTF | TGTGCCTGGAGTCCTCGTTCTTATGGCTACACCTTC
TRBJ1-1 | TRBV12-3/TRBV12-4 | - | few | CASRRAGNTEAFF | TGTGCCAGCAGGCGGGCGGGGAACACTGAAGCTTTCTTT
TRBJ2-5 | TRBV24-1 | TRBD1 | - | CATSDPDRAQTQYF | TGTGCCACCAGTGACCCCGACAGGGCCCAAACCCAGTACTTC
TRBJ2-7 | TRBV9 | - | - | CASSSRAETTYEQYF | TGTGCCAGCAGCTCCCGGGCAGAGACTACTTACGAGCAGTACTTC
TRBJ1-5 | TRBV19 | - | - | CASSPGGGRSTQHF | TGTGCCAGTAGCCCCGGAGGTGGGAGGTCGACCCAGCATTTT
TRBJ2-3 | TRBV5-6 | - | once | CASSFLQATDTQYF | TGTGCCAGCAGCTTCCTCCAGGCAACAGATACGCAGTATTTT
TRBJ2-4 | TRBV2 | - | once | CASRTDPGEPRDIQYF | TGTGCCAGCAGGACCGACCCGGGGGAACCTCGGGACATTCAGTACTTC
TRBJ1-2 | TRBV7-3 | TRBD1 | - | CASSPGGDYGYTF | TGTGCCAGCAGCCCAGGGGGTGACTATGGCTACACCTTC
TRBJ2-1 | TRBV30 | - | - | CAWRLWSSAYNEQFF | TGTGCCTGGAGGTTGTGGTCTAGCGCGTACAATGAGCAGTTCTTC
TRBJ1-3 | TRBV9 | - | - | CASSVAFGGSDSGNTIYF | TGTGCCAGCAGCGTAGCGTTCGGCGGGAGCGACTCTGGAAACACCATATATTTT
TRBJ1-1 | TRBV18 | TRBD1 | - | CAIRGQGNTEAFF | TGTGCCATCCGGGGACAGGGGAACACTGAAGCTTTCTTT
TRBJ2-7 | TRBV12-3/TRBV12-4 | TRBD2 | few | CASSLTGGEQYF | TGTGCCAGCAGCCTCACGGGGGGCGAGCAGTACTTC
TRBJ2-1 | TRBV2 | TRBD2 | - | CASSEFAGAYNEQFF | TGTGCCAGCAGTGAATTTGCGGGGGCCTACAATGAGCAGTTCTTC
TRBJ2-5 | TRBV11-2 | - | - | CASSFFEAGQETQYF | TGTGCCAGCAGCTTCTTTGAGGCAGGGCAAGAGACCCAGTACTTC
TRBJ1-6 | TRBV14 | - | - | CASSISGADSPLHF | TGTGCCAGCAGCATTTCAGGGGCTGATTCACCCCTCCACTTT
TRBJ2-7 | TRBV12-3/TRBV12-4 | - | - | CASSLARSYEQYF | TGTGCCAGCAGTTTAGCGCGCTCCTACGAGCAGTACTTC
TRBJ2-7 | TRBV5-6 | TRBD2 | - | CASSLWVSGAYEQYF | TGTGCCAGCAGCTTGTGGGTTAGCGGGGCCTACGAGCAGTACTTC
TRBJ1-5 | TRBV7-9 | TRBD1 | - | CASSFFYLDRGSNQPQHF | TGTGCCAGCAGCTTTTTCTACCTTGACAGGGGGAGCAATCAGCCCCAGCATTTT
TRBJ2-3 | TRBV7-2 | - | - | CASSFRHTQYF | TGTGCCAGCAGCTTCAGGCATACGCAGTATTTT
TRBJ1-3 | TRBV5-4 | - | - | CASSLEAGTGNTIYF | TGTGCCAGCAGCTTGGAGGCAGGGACTGGAAACACCATATATTTT
TRBJ2-2 | TRBV30 | - | - | CAWTTLRKLFF | TGTGCCTGGACAACCTTGAGGAAGCTGTTTTTT
TRBJ2-2 | TRBV9 | - | once | CASSVVQGRNTGELFF | TGTGCCAGCAGCGTAGTTCAGGGGCGTAACACCGGGGAGCTGTTTTTT
TRBJ1-4 | TRBV7-9 | TRBD1 | - | CASSWPSGQGNEKLFF | TGTGCCAGCAGCTGGCCCTCGGGACAGGGAAATGAAAAACTGTTTTTT
TRBJ2-7 | TRBV7-3 | TRBD2 | - | CASSPSAGGYEQYF | TGTGCCAGCAGCCCCTCGGCGGGAGGCTACGAGCAGTACTTC
TRBJ1-6 | TRBV27 | - | - | CASSLTSGVNSPLHF | TGTGCCAGCAGTTTAACCTCAGGGGTCAATTCACCCCTCCACTTT
TRBJ1-2 | TRBV28 | TRBD1 | - | CASSSPGTGGGGYTF | TGTGCCAGCAGTTCACCCGGGACAGGGGGCGGCGGCTACACCTTC
TRBJ2-7 | TRBV18 | TRBD1 | - | CASSLPGQASYEQYF | TGTGCCAGCTCACTGCCGGGACAGGCCTCCTACGAGCAGTACTTC
TRBJ2-1 | TRBV28 | - | - | CASSSPRGDEQFF | TGTGCCAGCAGTTCCCCGCGGGGAGATGAGCAGTTCTTC
TRBJ2-1 | TRBV5-1 | - | - | CASSLSGLDNEQFF | TGCGCCAGCAGCCTAAGCGGGTTAGACAATGAGCAGTTCTTC
TRBJ1-2 | TRBV4-1 | - | - | CASSQDRAGFYGYTF | TGCGCCAGCAGCCAAGATCGCGCCGGGTTCTATGGCTACACCTTC
TRBJ2-7 | TRBV30 | TRBD1 | - | CAWSAPTGGPSYEQYF | TGTGCCTGGAGTGCCCCCACAGGGGGCCCTTCCTACGAGCAGTACTTC
TRBJ2-3 | TRBV6-4 | - | - | CATSVQGADTQYF | TGTGCCACCTCAGTCCAGGGTGCAGATACGCAGTATTTT
TRBJ1-3 | TRBV5-4 | TRBD1 | few | CASSRGQGEGNTIYF | TGTGCCAGCAGCAGAGGACAGGGAGAAGGAAACACCATATATTTT
TRBJ2-2 | TRBV7-3 | - | - | CASSRGGTGELFF | TGTGCCAGCAGTCGTGGAGGAACCGGGGAGCTGTTTTTT